This TCR beta chain was sequenced in a study of cytomegalovirus exposure and HLA in healthy donors. On this clone itself: Antigen: not known.

A multiplex PCR was run with 60 Vbeta primers and 13 Jbeta primers. Repertoires were generated with immunoSEQ multiplex PCR, while TCRdb's copy carries only in-frame clones and drops some. The sample lists roughly 150,000 clones, approximately 70% occurring once. Study findings and constraints: DRB1 showed the most TCR associations and HLA-C the fewest in a later analysis, as rates varied by HLA locus. Cytomegalovirus-associated TCR beta chains were listed, numbering some 150. Clonal expansion, a later analysis showed, was greater in HLA-associated TCR beta chains than in equally common others. CMV antigen specificity was confirmed in vitro for a few CMV-associated chains.

This receptor was taken from a woman between 18 and 29 years old in good health and CMV-seropositive. The material sequenced was PBMCs.

CDR3 sequence: CASSQNRGSDTEAFF. CDR3 nucleotide sequence: TGTGCCAGCAGTCAGAACAGGGGGAGTGACACTGAAGCTTTCTTT. The J gene is TRBJ1-1, the V gene TRBV28, with 8 bases fitting TRBD1. CDR3 length: 15 amino acids. V was clipped by 5 bases and J by 3 bases; unmatched bases: 8. Germline lookup yields CDR1 MDHEN and CDR2 SYDVKM.